This TCR beta chain is from a study of blood T cell repertoires in COVID-19. Study-level information: T cells, B-cell-depleted T cells, or PBMCs provided the cDNA or gDNA that served as material.

V lost 4 bases, J lost 7 bases, and 5 bases lay in between. In germline, CDR1 is SNHLY, CDR2 FYNNEI. The CDR3 runs to 12 residues. Generated by immunoSEQ multiplex PCR, the TCRdb table keeps only in-frame clones and is missing some. Of about 150,000 clones in the sample, 87% were seen once. Participant age was about 18 to 89 years, and participants resided in fewer than 30 US areas. The TCR comes from a woman in her thirties or forties who had been exposed to COVID-19. Sequencing was carried out using PBMCs or T cells enriched from blood (not recorded which). The rearrangement joins TRBV2 to TRBJ1-6; the D is unclear. Here the CDR3 reads CASSVQNSPLHF. Here the CDR3 DNA reads TGTGCCAGCAGTGTTCAGAATTCACCCCTCCACTTT.